The rows below give T cell receptor beta chains drawn from one sample of a study of T cell changes during pregnancy in multiple sclerosis. TCRdb's copy holds only in-frame clones and misses some; the assay was immunoSEQ multiplex PCR. The data hold 65,000 to 85,000 clones, with around 90% observed a single time. The source material was CD4+ T cells from peripheral blood mononuclear cells, sampled after pregnancy. Every receptor here comes from a female donor with multiple sclerosis, enrolled in a pregnancy study. The CDR3 runs from the conserved cysteine through the conserved F or W. A D gene is named only where the DNA matches it firmly. Only some rows state a clone size, as once, few, many or a class for expanded clones.

V gene	D gene	clone size	J gene	CDR3 protein	CDR3 DNA
TRBV6-6	-	-	TRBJ1-5	CASSILGAQRQPQHF	TGTGCCAGCAGCATATTAGGGGCACAGCGTCAGCCCCAGCATTTT
TRBV7-9	TRBD1	-	TRBJ2-7	CASSSRTGEGGEQYF	TGTGCCAGCAGCTCGAGGACAGGGGAAGGGGGCGAGCAGTACTTC
TRBV9	TRBD1	-	TRBJ1-5	CASSVGDRGGNQPQHF	TGTGCCAGCAGCGTAGGCGACAGGGGAGGGAATCAGCCCCAGCATTTT
TRBV2	-	-	TRBJ2-7	CASSEDQGGTYEQYF	TGTGCCAGCAGTGAAGACCAGGGTGGAACTTACGAGCAGTACTTC
TRBV19	-	-	TRBJ2-7	CASGRASSYEQYF	TGTGCCAGCGGGCGGGCCAGCTCCTACGAGCAGTACTTC
TRBV11-2	-	-	TRBJ1-1	CASSPTKETEAFF	TGTGCCAGCAGCCCGACCAAGGAGACTGAAGCTTTCTTT
TRBV5-8	-	-	TRBJ1-3	CASSLFTYSDTIYF	TGTGCCAGCAGCTTGTTCACATATTCAGACACCATATATTTT
TRBV7-6	-	-	TRBJ2-1	CASSLPLKSSYNEQFF	TGTGCCAGCAGCTTACCCTTAAAGAGCTCCTACAATGAGCAGTTCTTC
TRBV7-8	-	once	TRBJ1-2	CASSYRTSQNGYTF	TGTGCCAGCAGCTACCGGACATCGCAGAATGGCTACACCTTC
TRBV11-2	-	-	TRBJ1-1	CASCLGGETEAFF	TGTGCCAGCTGTCTGGGTGGGGAGACTGAAGCTTTCTTT
TRBV10-3	TRBD1	-	TRBJ1-5	CAIQRDRGSNQPQHF	TGTGCCATCCAGCGAGACAGGGGAAGCAATCAGCCCCAGCATTTT
TRBV9	-	-	TRBJ2-1	CASSSIGGTNNEQFF	TGTGCCAGCAGCTCAATTGGGGGGACCAACAATGAGCAGTTCTTC
TRBV6-4	TRBD1	once	TRBJ1-5	CASPGQHPYQPQHF	TGTGCCAGCCCGGGACAGCATCCGTATCAGCCCCAGCATTTT
TRBV6-6	-	-	TRBJ2-7	CASAGGRSGTYEQYF	TGTGCCAGCGCGGGCGGAAGGTCGGGGACCTACGAGCAGTACTTC
TRBV7-9	TRBD2	once	TRBJ2-3	CASSLKTGGGLDTQYF	TGTGCCAGCAGCTTAAAAACGGGCGGGGGGCTTGATACGCAGTATTTT
TRBV5-1	-	-	TRBJ2-3	CASSFRTGTDTQYF	TGCGCCAGCAGCTTTAGGACAGGCACAGATACGCAGTATTTT
TRBV5-1	TRBD2	-	TRBJ2-7	CASSLEAPGTSGREQYF	TGCGCCAGCAGCTTAGAGGCCCCCGGGACTAGCGGGCGCGAGCAGTACTTC
TRBV2	-	-	TRBJ2-3	CASSEQEAGTDTQYF	TGTGCCAGCAGTGAACAGGAGGCCGGCACAGATACGCAGTATTTT
TRBV7-6	TRBD2	-	TRBJ2-3	CASSHPGTSGMHTDTQYF	TGTGCCAGCAGCCATCCCGGGACTAGCGGGATGCACACAGATACGCAGTATTTT
TRBV18	TRBD2	-	TRBJ2-5	CASSPSGTQETQYF	TGTGCCAGCTCACCAAGCGGGACCCAAGAGACCCAGTACTTC
TRBV7-2	TRBD2	few	TRBJ2-1	CASSFLAGVSEQFF	TGTGCCAGCAGCTTTCTAGCGGGAGTTAGTGAGCAGTTCTTC
TRBV2	TRBD1	-	TRBJ1-2	CASRPGQGPYGYTF	TGTGCCAGCAGGCCAGGACAGGGGCCCTACGGCTACACCTTC
TRBV5-1	TRBD2	once	TRBJ2-1	CASSRGLAGPGAYNEQFF	TGCGCCAGCAGCCGTGGACTAGCGGGCCCGGGTGCGTACAATGAGCAGTTCTTC